A selection of T cell receptor beta chains follows, all from one sample in a study of T cell responses to AZD1222 COVID-19 vaccine. The assay was immunoSEQ multiplex PCR, and TCRdb's table has in-frame clones only and misses some. The data hold about 88,000 clones, with roughly 91% observed a single time. Sample: peripheral blood, taken on day 0 of AZD1222 vaccination. These receptor sequences come from an adult in good health. CDR3s include the opening cysteine and the closing phenylalanine or tryptophan. The D gene is left open where the match is weak. Some rows mark clone size as missing; the rest say once, few, many or name a class of expanded clone.

CDR3nt | CDR3aa | d_gene | v_gene | abundance | j_gene
TGTGCCAGCAGTAACTATTATACGGGACAGGGAGGAAACACCATATATTTT | CASSNYYTGQGGNTIYF | TRBD1 | TRBV27 | - | TRBJ1-3
TGTGCCAGTAGTATTGACCGGGGGCTACTCACTGAAGCTTTCTTT | CASSIDRGLLTEAFF | - | TRBV19 | - | TRBJ1-1
TGCAGCGTTTTGAGAGCCTTCACCTACGAGCAGTACTTC | CSVLRAFTYEQYF | - | TRBV29-1 | - | TRBJ2-7
TGTGCCAGTAGTTCTCACTCCTACAATGAGCAGTTCTTC | CASSSHSYNEQFF | - | TRBV19 | - | TRBJ2-1
TGCGCCAGCAGCAGAACAGGGATAGGCTACACCTTC | CASSRTGIGYTF | - | TRBV5-1 | - | TRBJ1-2
TGTGCCAGTAGTATAGGGGGTTTTGGCAATCAGCCCCAGCATTTT | CASSIGGFGNQPQHF | - | TRBV19 | - | TRBJ1-5
TGCGCCAGCAGCTCGGGACAGAACACCGGGGAGCTGTTTTTT | CASSSGQNTGELFF | - | TRBV5-1 | - | TRBJ2-2
TGTGCCAGCAGACCACCCAGGGCCCCAATCACTGAAGCTTTCTTT | CASRPPRAPITEAFF | - | TRBV6-6 | - | TRBJ1-1
TGTGCCAGCGGCGGGGTGAATGAGCAGTTCTTC | CASGGVNEQFF | - | TRBV12-3/TRBV12-4 | - | TRBJ2-1
TGTGCCAGTAGTCCCCAGGGGACTGGAAACACCATATATTTT | CASSPQGTGNTIYF | - | TRBV19 | - | TRBJ1-3
TGTGCCAGCAGCTTACAGGGAGGGAAGTCACCCCTCCACTTT | CASSLQGGKSPLHF | - | TRBV7-2 | - | TRBJ1-6
TGTGCCAGCAGTTCTCTACGGACAGGGGAAGTCGAAAAACTGTTTTTT | CASSSLRTGEVEKLFF | TRBD1 | TRBV28 | - | TRBJ1-4
TGTGCCAGCAGCTTAGGCAGGGATGAAAAACTGTTTTTT | CASSLGRDEKLFF | - | TRBV13 | few | TRBJ1-4
TGTGCCAGCAGCTTAGAAGCGGGGTGGACAGATACGCAGTATTTT | CASSLEAGWTDTQYF | TRBD2 | TRBV11-3 | - | TRBJ2-3
TGTGCCATCAGTGAGGGCCAGGGGTCAAATCAGCCCCAGCATTTT | CAISEGQGSNQPQHF | - | TRBV10-3 | - | TRBJ1-5
TGTGCCAGCAGCCCCACCAGGGGAAGCGAGCAGTACTTC | CASSPTRGSEQYF | - | TRBV14 | - | TRBJ2-7
TGTGCCAGCAGTAGGGCGGGGGACCCTCGCACAGATACGCAGTATTTT | CASSRAGDPRTDTQYF | TRBD2 | TRBV5-4 | - | TRBJ2-3
TGTGCCAGCAGTTTAAATAATTCACCCCTCCACTTT | CASSLNNSPLHF | - | TRBV12-3/TRBV12-4 | once | TRBJ1-6
TGTGCCAGCAGCCAAGACACCCGGCCTCTCTATGGCTACACCTTC | CASSQDTRPLYGYTF | - | TRBV3-1/TRBV3-2 | - | TRBJ1-2
TGTGCCAGCAGTGAACCGCGGGGCAGGGCCTACAATGAGCAGTTCTTC | CASSEPRGRAYNEQFF | - | TRBV6-1 | - | TRBJ2-1
TGTGCCAGCAGCTTAATGGGCTGGCGGGGGGCCAACACCGGGGAGCTGTTTTTT | CASSLMGWRGANTGELFF | TRBD2 | TRBV7-9 | - | TRBJ2-2
TGTGCCAGCAGCAGAGGGACCCCGGGGGGAGAGACCCAGTACTTC | CASSRGTPGGETQYF | TRBD2 | TRBV5-5 | once | TRBJ2-5
TGTGCCAGCACCCCCGGGACAGGGCCTGGGGATCCCGGGGAGCTGTTTTTT | CASTPGTGPGDPGELFF | TRBD1 | TRBV19 | - | TRBJ2-2
TGTGCCAGCAGCTTACGAGCGGGGCAAGAGACCCAGTACTTC | CASSLRAGQETQYF | TRBD2 | TRBV7-2 | - | TRBJ2-5
TGTGCCAGTAGTATAAGCAGAACCCAAGAATTAAACACTGAAGCTTTCTTT | CASSISRTQELNTEAFF | - | TRBV19 | - | TRBJ1-1
TGTGCCAGCAGCCCCGGGACAGGGAACACCGGGGAGCTGTTTTTT | CASSPGTGNTGELFF | TRBD1 | TRBV6-4 | - | TRBJ2-2
TGTGCCAGCAGCGTAAGGGAGGGACAGTTGATCTTC | CASSVREGQLIF | - | TRBV9 | - | TRBJ2-1
TGTGCCTGGAGCGTGGGACAGTTGCTTGAAAAACTGTTTTTT | CAWSVGQLLEKLFF | TRBD1 | TRBV30 | - | TRBJ1-4
TGTGCCACCAGCAGAGATCGTAGTAATCAGCCCCAGCATTTT | CATSRDRSNQPQHF | - | TRBV15 | - | TRBJ1-5
TGTGCCAGCAGCTTTGAGGGTGGAACTGAAGCTTTCTTT | CASSFEGGTEAFF | - | TRBV7-9 | - | TRBJ1-1
TGTGCCAGCAGTATGGGTAGCAATTCACCCCTCCACTTT | CASSMGSNSPLHF | - | TRBV6-5 | - | TRBJ1-6
TGTGCCAGCAACCTAGCGGGGTTTAACACAGATACGCAGTATTTT | CASNLAGFNTDTQYF | TRBD2 | TRBV6-5 | few | TRBJ2-3
TGCGCCACCTCGTGGGGGACTGAAGCTTTCTTT | CATSWGTEAFF | - | TRBV10-2 | - | TRBJ1-1
TGTGCCAGCAGTGCCTCGGGTGGGACCCAGTACTTC | CASSASGGTQYF | - | TRBV25-1 | - | TRBJ2-5
TGTGCCAGCAGTGCAACGCCACAGGGGGTCTATGGCTACACCTTC | CASSATPQGVYGYTF | TRBD1 | TRBV6-4 | - | TRBJ1-2
TGTGCCAGCAGACTGACAGGGCTCAACACTGAAGCTTTCTTT | CASRLTGLNTEAFF | TRBD1 | TRBV6-5 | - | TRBJ1-1
TGCGCCAGCAGCTTGGTGGCAGCCCAAGAGACCCAGTACTTC | CASSLVAAQETQYF | - | TRBV5-1 | - | TRBJ2-5
TGTGCCAGCAGTTCGGGACAGGGAACTGAAGCTTTCTTT | CASSSGQGTEAFF | TRBD1 | TRBV12-3/TRBV12-4 | - | TRBJ1-1
TGTGCCAGTAGTACTTTCGCTGGCTACACCTTC | CASSTFAGYTF | - | TRBV19 | - | TRBJ1-2
TGTGCCAGCAGTCACAGGGGGGACGGCTACACCTTC | CASSHRGDGYTF | TRBD1 | TRBV9 | once | TRBJ1-2
TGTGCTAGTGGTTTGGGGGTCAGGGTTGAAGCTTTCTTT | CASGLGVRVEAFF | - | TRBV12-5 | - | TRBJ1-1
TGTGCCAGCAGGCGAACCACGCAGTATTTT | CASRRTTQYF | - | TRBV11-3 | - | TRBJ2-3
TGTGCCACCCAGGCCTACACTGAAGCTTTCTTT | CATQAYTEAFF | - | TRBV12-3/TRBV12-4 | - | TRBJ1-1
TGTGCCAGCAGTTATTTTGACCGAGCTTTCTTT | CASSYFDRAFF | - | TRBV12-3/TRBV12-4 | - | TRBJ1-1
TGTGCCAGCAGCGTAGTGGACACCTCTGGAAACACCATATATTTT | CASSVVDTSGNTIYF | - | TRBV9 | - | TRBJ1-3
TGTGCCTGGAGTGTACAAGGGACTGAAGCTTTCTTT | CAWSVQGTEAFF | - | TRBV30 | - | TRBJ1-1
TGTGCCACGATCGGACAGGGGCGAAACACCGGGGAGCTGTTTTTT | CATIGQGRNTGELFF | TRBD1 | TRBV7-9 | - | TRBJ2-2
TGTGCCACCAGCAGAGGGGGGCTAAGGTCCCAGCATTTT | CATSRGGLRSQHF | - | TRBV15 | few | TRBJ1-5